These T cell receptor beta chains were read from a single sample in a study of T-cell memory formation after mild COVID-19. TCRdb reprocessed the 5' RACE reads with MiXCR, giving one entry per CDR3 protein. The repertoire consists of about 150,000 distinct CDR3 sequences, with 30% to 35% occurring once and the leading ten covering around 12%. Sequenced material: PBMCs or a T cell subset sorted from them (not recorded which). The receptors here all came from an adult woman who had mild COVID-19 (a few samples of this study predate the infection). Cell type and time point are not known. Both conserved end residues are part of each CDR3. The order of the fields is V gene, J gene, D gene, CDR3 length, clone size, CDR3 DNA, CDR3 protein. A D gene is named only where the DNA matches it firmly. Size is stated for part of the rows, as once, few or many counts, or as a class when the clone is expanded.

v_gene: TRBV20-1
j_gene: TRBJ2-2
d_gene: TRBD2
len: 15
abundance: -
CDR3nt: TGCAGTGCTAGACAAAGCGGGAGGGGTACCGGGGAGCTGTTTTTT
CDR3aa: CSARQSGRGTGELFF

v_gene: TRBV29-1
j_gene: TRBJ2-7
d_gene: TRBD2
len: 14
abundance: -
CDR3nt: TGCAGCGTGGTGGGGGTTAGCGGGAGGGCCTGGCAGTACTTC
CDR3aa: CSVVGVSGRAWQYF

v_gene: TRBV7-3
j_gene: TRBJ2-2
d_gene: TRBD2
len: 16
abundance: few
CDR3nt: TGTGCCAGCAGCTTAATGGAAGCGGGAGCAGCCGGGGAGCTGTTTTTT
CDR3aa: CASSLMEAGAAGELFF

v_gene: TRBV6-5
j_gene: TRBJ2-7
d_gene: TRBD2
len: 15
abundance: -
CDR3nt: TGTGCCAGCAGTTCCCCCCGTAGCGGGTTCGACGAGCAGTACTTC
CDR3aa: CASSSPRSGFDEQYF

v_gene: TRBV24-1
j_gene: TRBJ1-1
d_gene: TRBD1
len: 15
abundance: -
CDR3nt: TGTGCCACCAGTGGTCAGGGCAGGGGGGGCACTGAAGCTTTCTTT
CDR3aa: CATSGQGRGGTEAFF

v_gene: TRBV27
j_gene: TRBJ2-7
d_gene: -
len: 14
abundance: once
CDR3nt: TGTGCCAGCGGACAGTGGGGGAGCCCTGTCGAGCAGTACTTC
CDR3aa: CASGQWGSPVEQYF

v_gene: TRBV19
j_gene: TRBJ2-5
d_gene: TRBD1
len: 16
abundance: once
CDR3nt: TGTGCCAGTAGTATTGGGACAGGAGTAATACAAGAGACCCAGTACTTC
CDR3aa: CASSIGTGVIQETQYF

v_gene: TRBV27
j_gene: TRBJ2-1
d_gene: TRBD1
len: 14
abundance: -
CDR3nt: TGTGCCAGCAGCAGCAGGGGGTTTATCTATGAGCAGTTCTTC
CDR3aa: CASSSRGFIYEQFF

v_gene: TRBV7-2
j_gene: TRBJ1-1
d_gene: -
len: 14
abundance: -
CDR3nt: TGTGCCAGCAGCTCCCGACAGGATCACACTGAAGCTTTCTTT
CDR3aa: CASSSRQDHTEAFF

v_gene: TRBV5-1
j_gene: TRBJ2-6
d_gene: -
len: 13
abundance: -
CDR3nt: TGCGCCAGCAGCTTGACTGGGGCCAACGTCCTGACTTTC
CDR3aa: CASSLTGANVLTF

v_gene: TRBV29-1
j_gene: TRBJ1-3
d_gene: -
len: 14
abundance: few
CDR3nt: TGCAGCGCCCGACGCGACAGGTCTGGAAACACCATATATTTT
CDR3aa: CSARRDRSGNTIYF

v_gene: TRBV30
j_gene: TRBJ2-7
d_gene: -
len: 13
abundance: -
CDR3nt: TGTGCCTGGGGGCCCGGAGCTACTGGTGGGCAGTACTTC
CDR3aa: CAWGPGATGGQYF

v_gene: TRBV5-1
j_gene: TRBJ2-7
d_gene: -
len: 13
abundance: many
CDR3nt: TGCGCCAGCAGCTTGGCGGGGTCCTACGAGCAGTACTTC
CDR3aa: CASSLAGSYEQYF

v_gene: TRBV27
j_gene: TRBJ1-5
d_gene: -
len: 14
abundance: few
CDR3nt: TGTGCCAGCAGTTTAGGAGGGGCGAGTCAGCCCCAGCATTTT
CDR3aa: CASSLGGASQPQHF

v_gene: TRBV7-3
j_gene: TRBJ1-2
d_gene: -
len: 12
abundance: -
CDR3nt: TGTGCCAGCAGCTTATGGGCAGGCCCCTTATCCTTC
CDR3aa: CASSLWAGPLSF

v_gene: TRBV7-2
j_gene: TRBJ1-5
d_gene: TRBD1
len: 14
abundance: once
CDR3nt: TGTGCCAGCAGCCCACGACAGGGGGGCCAGCCCCAGCATTTT
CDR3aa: CASSPRQGGQPQHF

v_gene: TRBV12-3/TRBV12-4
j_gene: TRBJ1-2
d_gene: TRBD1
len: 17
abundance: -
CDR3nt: TGTGCCAGCAGTTTAGGACAGGGATCCTACAAGCTTTATGGCTACACCTTC
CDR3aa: CASSLGQGSYKLYGYTF

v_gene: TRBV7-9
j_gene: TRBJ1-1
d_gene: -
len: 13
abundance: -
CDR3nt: TGTGCCAGCAGCCTGTCCACTCTCCCTGAAGCTTTCTTT
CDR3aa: CASSLSTLPEAFF

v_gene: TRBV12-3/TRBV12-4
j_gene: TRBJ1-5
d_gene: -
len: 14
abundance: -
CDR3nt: TGTGCCAGCAGTTTAGCCGGGGGAAGGCAGCCCCAGCATTTT
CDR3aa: CASSLAGGRQPQHF

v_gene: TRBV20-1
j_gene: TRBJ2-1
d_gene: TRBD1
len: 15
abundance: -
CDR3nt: TGCAGTGCCCCGGTCAGGGGGACGGCCTACAATGAGCAGTTCTTC
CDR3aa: CSAPVRGTAYNEQFF

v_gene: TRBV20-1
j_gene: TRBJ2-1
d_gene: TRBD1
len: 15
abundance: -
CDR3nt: TGCAGTGCTAGAGAGTTCCCGGACAGGGGGAATGAGCAGTTCTTC
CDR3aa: CSAREFPDRGNEQFF

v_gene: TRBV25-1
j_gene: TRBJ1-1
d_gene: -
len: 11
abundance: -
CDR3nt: TGTGCTAAGCGGGGGGGGACTGAAGCTTTCTTT
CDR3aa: CAKRGGTEAFF

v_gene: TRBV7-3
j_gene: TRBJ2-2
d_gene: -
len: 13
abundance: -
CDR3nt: TGTGCCAGCAGCTTTAGGGCTAGCGGGGAGCTGTTTTTT
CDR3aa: CASSFRASGELFF

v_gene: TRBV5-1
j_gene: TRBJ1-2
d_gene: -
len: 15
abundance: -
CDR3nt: TGCGCCAGCAGCACCTCGACCGGGACACCCTATGGCTACACCTTC
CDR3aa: CASSTSTGTPYGYTF

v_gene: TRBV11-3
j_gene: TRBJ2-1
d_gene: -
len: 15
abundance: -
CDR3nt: TGTGCCAGCAGCTTAGAAAGCAGTTCCTACAATGAGCAGTTCTTC
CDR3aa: CASSLESSSYNEQFF

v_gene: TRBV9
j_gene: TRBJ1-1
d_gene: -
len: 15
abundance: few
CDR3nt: TGTGCCAGCAGCGTAGATCGGGGGCGGACCACTGAAGCTTTCTTT
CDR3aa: CASSVDRGRTTEAFF

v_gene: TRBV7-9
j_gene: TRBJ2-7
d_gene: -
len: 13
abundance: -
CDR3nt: TGTGCCAGCAGCTTAGGCCCCCGGGCCGAGCAGTACTTC
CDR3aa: CASSLGPRAEQYF